The clone carrying this T cell receptor beta chain has just a few counts. Its antigen is not known. The sample is drawn from a study of T-cell reconstitution after alpha-beta-depleted transplantation in children. The study, taken as a whole, reports: Alpha-beta T cells about two months after transplant reportedly derived from several hundred expanded graft clones.

Trimming stripped 6 bases from V and 8 bases from J, with 8 bases between. CDR1 is MNHEY, CDR2 SVGAGI, per germline. The CDR3 consists of 11 residues. It was with unique molecular identifiers that the TCRbeta library was prepared. TCRdb redid the calling of the PCR reads with MiXCR, one entry per CDR3 protein. The sample carries 550,000 to 600,000 distinct CDR3 sequences, roughly 23% recorded once. The V and J genes are TRBV6-5 and TRBJ1-3; D possibly corresponds to TRBD1 (6 bases). Sequencing was performed on PBMCs, mostly from graft donor cells, taken 360 days after TCRalphabeta/CD19-depleted stem cell transplant. This sequence originates from a boy younger than two who had a stem cell transplant for acute myeloid leukemia, so the T cells may come from the graft donor. The CDR3, as DNA: TGTGCCAGCAGGAGGGGGGACACCATATATTTT. This codes for CASRRGDTIYF.